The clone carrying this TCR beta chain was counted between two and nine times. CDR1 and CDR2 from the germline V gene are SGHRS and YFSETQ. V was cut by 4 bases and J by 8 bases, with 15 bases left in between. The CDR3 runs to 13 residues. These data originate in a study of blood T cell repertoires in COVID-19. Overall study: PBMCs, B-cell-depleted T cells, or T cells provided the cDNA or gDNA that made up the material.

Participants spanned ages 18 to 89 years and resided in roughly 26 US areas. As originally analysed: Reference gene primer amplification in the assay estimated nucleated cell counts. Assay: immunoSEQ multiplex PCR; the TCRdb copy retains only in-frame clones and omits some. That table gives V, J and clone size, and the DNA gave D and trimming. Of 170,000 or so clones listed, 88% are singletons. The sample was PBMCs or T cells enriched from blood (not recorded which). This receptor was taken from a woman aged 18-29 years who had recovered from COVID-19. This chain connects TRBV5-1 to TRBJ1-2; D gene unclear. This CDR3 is CASSPDTNRGYTF. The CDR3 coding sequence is TGCGCCAGCAGCCCGGATACTAATCGGGGCTACACCTTC. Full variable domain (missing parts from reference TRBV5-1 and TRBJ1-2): KAGVTQTPRYLIKTRGQQVTLSCSPISGHRSVSWYQQTPGQGLQFLFEYFSETQRNKGNFPGRFSGRQFSNSRSEMNVSTLELGDSALYLCASSPDTNRGYTFGSGTRLTVV.